This T cell receptor beta chain was obtained from a study of T cells in Graves' hyperthyroidism and ophthalmopathy. The study, taken as a whole, reports: Onset of ophthalmopathy came a median roughly 6.4 months after the model predicted it. From stable hyperthyroidism, ophthalmopathy was separated by a 13 V-J model.

RNA transcripts provided the source from which TCR beta CDR3 regions were amplified. A first-round RT-PCR of the TCR CDR3 used the HTBI primer set. MiXCR, applied by TCRdb to the multiplex PCR reads, yields one record per CDR3 protein. In the table there are about 840,000 distinct CDR3 sequences, about 38% of which are singletons. Germline V gene sequence: CDR1 ENHRY, CDR2 SYGVKD. The CDR3 has 13 amino acids. Trimming cost V 6 bases and J 7 bases, with 10 bases left between them. As regards this clonotype: Its target is unknown.

This chain connects TRBV10-3 to TRBJ1-6, with D perhaps TRBD1 (6 bases). The TCR sequence derives from a man in his late teens or twenties with Graves' hyperthyroidism. Sequencing used blood. CDR3 loop: CAIRLGTNSPLHF. As DNA, the CDR3 is TGTGCCATCAGGCTTGGGACAAATTCACCCCTCCACTTT.